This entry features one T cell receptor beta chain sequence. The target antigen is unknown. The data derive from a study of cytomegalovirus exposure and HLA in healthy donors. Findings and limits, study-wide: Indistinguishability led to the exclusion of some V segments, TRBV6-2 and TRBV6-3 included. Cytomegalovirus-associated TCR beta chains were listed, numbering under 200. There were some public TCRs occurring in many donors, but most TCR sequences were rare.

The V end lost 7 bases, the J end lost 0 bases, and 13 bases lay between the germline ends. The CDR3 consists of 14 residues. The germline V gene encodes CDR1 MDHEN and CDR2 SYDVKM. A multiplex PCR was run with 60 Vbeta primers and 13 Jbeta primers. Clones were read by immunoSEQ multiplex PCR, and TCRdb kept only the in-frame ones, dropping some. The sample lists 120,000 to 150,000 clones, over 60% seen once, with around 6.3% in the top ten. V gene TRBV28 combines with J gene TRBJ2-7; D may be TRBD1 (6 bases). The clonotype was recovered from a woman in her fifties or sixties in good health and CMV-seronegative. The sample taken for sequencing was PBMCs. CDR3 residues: CASTRGTRSYEQYF. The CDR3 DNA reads TGTGCCAGCACTAGGGGGACCCGCTCCTACGAGCAGTACTTC.